This note documents a single T cell receptor beta chain sequence. Its target is not known. Next came a second PCR, run for roughly 6 to 11 cycles, which used a sample-barcoded 5' primer along with a J-beta primer mix. At least 3 million CDR3-containing paired-end reads were obtained per sample. Each CDR3 protein is one row after TCRdb ran MiXCR on the 5' RACE reads. The table has 600,000 to 1,000,000 distinct CDR3 sequences, just under 25% seen once. This record comes from a study of blood T cells in healthy people across ages. Notes on the study in general: Measured against age, TCR beta diversity per million T cells decreased in a roughly linear manner. Aged donors had fewer naive CD4+ cells and lower diversity than long-lived donors.

The same specimen was also included in a second study, on T cells of mothers and their children. That paper adds: Related and unrelated pairs show similar thymic shaping of TCR recombination output.

The sequence was obtained from a boy between 10 and 17 years old in good health. Source material: blood.

The CDR3 sequence is CSVEAAIGPIDEQFF. As DNA, the CDR3 is TGCAGCGTTGAAGCGGCGATAGGACCCATAGATGAGCAGTTCTTC. The V call is TRBV29-1, the J call TRBJ2-1, with D uncertain. The CDR3 is made up of 15 amino acids. Germline V gene lookup returns CDR1 SQVTM and CDR2 ANQGSEA. V gave up 1 base and J gave up 8 bases, with 18 bases separating them.